The 28 T cell receptor beta chains below all came from one sample that was sequenced in a study of cytomegalovirus exposure and HLA in healthy donors. With 60 Vbeta and 13 Jbeta primers, the PCR was carried out. The repertoire was sequenced with immunoSEQ multiplex PCR; TCRdb's copy has only in-frame clones and lacks some. Among some 120,000 clones listed, about 73% were seen once. Sequencing was done on a sample of PBMCs. Receptor source: a woman aged 45-65 years in good health and CMV-seropositive.

This rearrangement joins TRBV5-6 to TRBJ2-7; 7 nucleotides line up with TRBD1. The J segment lost 2 bases and the V segment lost 4 bases, leaving 3 bases of the junction unmatched. CDR1 SGHDT and CDR2 YYEEEE come from the germline V gene. The CDR3 totals 13 residues. The CDR3 sequence: CASSHDRAYEQYF. DNA of the CDR3: TGTGCCAGCAGCCATGACAGGGCCTACGAGCAGTACTTC.

This rearrangement joins TRBV19 to TRBJ1-6; D might be TRBD1 (6 bases). The germline V gene has CDR1 LNHDA and CDR2 SQIVND (reference sequence). The CDR3 length is 14 residues. V shed 3 bases and J shed 7 bases, with 10 bases lying between them. This chain's CDR3 is CASSMQGWNSPLHF. The CDR3 DNA follows: TGTGCCAGTAGTATGCAGGGGTGGAATTCACCCCTCCACTTT.

The table lists this clone with a few counts. The chain recombines TRBV5-1 with TRBJ2-3, with no clear D. CDR3 length: 12 amino acids. CDR1 and CDR2 (germline): SGHRS, YFSETQ. Trimming pared 0 bases from V and 6 bases from J, leaving 5 bases between. CDR3 in amino acids: CASSLERDTQYF. The CDR3 coding sequence is TGCGCCAGCAGCTTGGAGAGGGATACGCAGTATTTT.

The V and J genes are TRBV4-3 and TRBJ2-1, with D possibly matching TRBD2 (5 bases). This CDR3 has 16 amino acids. V was clipped by 0 bases and J by 4 bases, with 13 bases between them. Germline V gives CDR1 LGHNA, CDR2 YSLEER. CDR3 coding DNA: TGCGCCAGCAGCCAAGAACGTAGCGCCGTATACAATGAGCAGTTCTTC. It yields the protein CASSQERSAVYNEQFF.

This chain links TRBV18 with TRBJ2-3, with TRBD1 matching over 9 bases. V trimming: 3 bases; J trimming: 3 bases; junction bases outside the gene matches: 4. Germline V gene lookup returns CDR1 KGHSH and CDR2 LQKENI. This CDR3 is built from 15 residues. CDR3: CASSPNGQGTDTQYF. The CDR3 DNA is TGTGCCAGCTCACCCAACGGACAGGGGACAGATACGCAGTATTTT.

This clone appeared a few times. J is TRBJ2-7 and V is TRBV30; 10 nucleotides agree with TRBD1. CDR1 is GTSNPN and CDR2 is SVGIG in the germline V gene (reference sequence). V lost 1 base and J lost 0; bases outside the gene matches: 0. The CDR3 consists of 14 residues. The CDR3 nucleotides are TGTGCCTGGAGTGGGACAGGGGGCTCCTACGAGCAGTACTTC. This encodes CAWSGTGGSYEQYF.

The chain recombines TRBV6-6 with TRBJ2-1, with 8 bases that match TRBD2. The CDR3 is made up of 16 amino acids. After removal of 0 bases from V and 5 bases from J, the junction contained 6 bases not matched to a gene. Per germline, CDR1 MNHNY and CDR2 SVGAGI (reference sequence). CDR3 nucleotide sequence: TGTGCCAGCAGTTACTCCGGGCGGGGGGTTGACAATGAGCAGTTCTTC. Amino acids: CASSYSGRGVDNEQFF.

This clone occurred a few times. The chain carries TRBV18 and TRBJ1-4; unclear D gene. The CDR3 covers 15 residues. V was clipped by 4 bases and J by 2 bases, with 11 bases between them. The germline V gene has CDR1 KGHSH and CDR2 LQKENI. The DNA for the CDR3 is TGTGCCAGCTCACTCGAGGAAGGCACTAATGAAAAACTGTTTTTT. It encodes CASSLEEGTNEKLFF.

The chain combines TRBV7-9 with TRBJ2-1, with TRBD2 matching over 12 bases. Trimming took 1 base from V and 9 from J; bases not matched to a gene: 7. Per the germline V gene, CDR1 is SEHNR and CDR2 is FQNEAQ (reference sequence). The CDR3 is 16 amino acids. The CDR3 DNA sequence: TGTGCCAGCAGCTTAGGGCTAGCGGGGGGGCAATTTGAGCAGTTCTTC. Its translation: CASSLGLAGGQFEQFF.

The V call is TRBV19, the J call TRBJ2-7, with D uncertain. The CDR3 totals 15 residues. Germline V gives CDR1 LNHDA, CDR2 SQIVND (reference sequence). The V gene lost 1 base and the J gene lost 0 bases, with 10 bases spanning the gap. The CDR3 DNA reads TGTGCCAGTAGTATAGCGGCAGGTAGCTCCTACGAGCAGTACTTC. Amino acids: CASSIAAGSSYEQYF.

The chain combines TRBV6-1 with TRBJ1-2; possibly TRBD1 for D (5 bases). Trimming took off 4 bases at V and 6 bases at J, with 12 bases between the two ends. The CDR3 has 13 amino acids. Germline-derived CDR1 and CDR2 are MNHNS and SASEGT. For the CDR3, the DNA is TGTGCCAGCAGTGGAGTGGGGGGAGATGGCTACACCTTC. This translates into CASSGVGGDGYTF.

The chain uses TRBV6-5 and TRBJ2-2, with D possibly being TRBD2 (5 bases). From germline, CDR1 is MNHEY and CDR2 SVGAGI. V was shortened by 7 bases and J by 5 bases, with 14 bases between the two germline ends. The CDR3 covers 14 residues. Here the CDR3 reads CASISRARTGELFF. CDR3 in DNA: TGTGCCAGCATTTCGAGGGCGAGGACCGGGGAGCTGTTTTTT.

The chain has TRBV11-3 and TRBJ2-5; 10 bases are a match to TRBD1. This CDR3 spans 15 amino acids. Looked up from germline, CDR1 is SGHNT and CDR2 is YENEEA. With V trimmed by 8 bases and J by 3 bases, 9 bases remained unmatched. CDR3 bases: TGTGCCAGCTCACCGGGACAGGGGTCCAAAGAGACCCAGTACTTC. It yields the protein CASSPGQGSKETQYF.

V and J are TRBV7-2 and TRBJ2-3, with D perhaps matching TRBD2 (5 bases). The CDR3 is made up of 13 amino acids. Germline V gene lookup returns CDR1 SGHTA and CDR2 FQGNSA. With 5 bases removed from V and 10 bases from J, the gap between germline ends came to 16 bases. The CDR3 DNA reads as TGTGCCAGCAGCGACGCGGGCGTCTCGTCGCAGTATTTT. Translating it yields CASSDAGVSSQYF.

J is TRBJ2-7 and V is TRBV11-3; TRBD1 aligns across 9 bases. V lost 5 bases to trimming and J lost 4 bases; unmatched junction nucleotides: 6. Germline V lookup: CDR1 SGHNT, CDR2 YENEEA. The CDR3 has 14 amino acids. The CDR3 DNA follows: TGTGCCAGCAGCCGGGGACAGGGTGGGTACGAGCAGTACTTC. Its translation is CASSRGQGGYEQYF.

The chain carries TRBV5-4 and TRBJ1-1; 7 positions match TRBD1. The CDR3 contains 12 residues. The ends lost 4 bases at V and 10 bases at J; junction bases unmatched: 7. The germline V gene encodes CDR1 SGHNT and CDR2 YYREEE (reference sequence). In nucleotides, the CDR3 is TGTGCCAGCAGCCGAGACAGGGACAGAGCTTTCTTT. Translating it yields CASSRDRDRAFF.

The chain uses TRBV19 and TRBJ2-3, with 7 bases matching TRBD2. The J segment lost 3 bases and the V segment lost 7 bases, leaving 7 bases of the junction unmatched. CDR1 and CDR2 (germline): LNHDA, SQIVND (reference sequence). This CDR3 spans 14 amino acids. CDR3 nucleotides: TGTGCCAGTATGCGGCGGGGGAGAACAGATACGCAGTATTTT. Translating gives CASMRRGRTDTQYF. Supplemented by reference TRBV19 and TRBJ2-3, the full variable domain reads DGGITQSPKYLFRKEGQNVTLSCEQNLNHDAMYWYRQDPGQGLRLIYYSQIVNDFQKGDIAEGYSVSREKKESFPLTVTSAQKNPTAFYLCASMRRGRTDTQYFGPGTRLTVL.

V usage is TRBV14 and J usage is TRBJ2-5; D ambiguous. Germline CDR1 reads SGHDN; CDR2 reads FVKESK. The CDR3 has 12 residues. With 1 base removed from V and 4 bases from J, the gap between germline ends came to 4 bases. Here the CDR3 reads CASSQGGETQYF. The CDR3 DNA is TGTGCCAGCAGCCAAGGAGGAGAGACCCAGTACTTC.

V usage is TRBV6-5 and J usage is TRBJ1-5; 9 nucleotides match TRBD1. The V segment lost 7 bases and the J segment 9 bases; nucleotides outside the gene matches: 13. The CDR3 sequence is 15 residues long. Germline V gene lookup returns CDR1 MNHEY and CDR2 SVGAGI. The CDR3 region is CASKGGQGVGRPQHF. The CDR3 bases are TGTGCCAGCAAGGGGGGACAGGGTGTAGGGCGGCCCCAGCATTTT.

This clone was counted only a few times. This sequence joins TRBV4-1 and TRBJ2-1; TRBD2 matches 7 bases. The germline gives CDR1 MGHRA, CDR2 YSYEKL. The CDR3 runs 15 residues. The trim removed 3 bases at V and 9 bases at J, leaving 11 bases unmatched. CDR3 in DNA: TGCGCCAGCAGCCAGGGAAGACCGGGGGGTGGTGAGCAGTTCTTC. Amino acids: CASSQGRPGGGEQFF.

The chain has TRBV27 and TRBJ2-1, with D uncertain. The CDR3 runs 13 residues. Germline CDR1 MNHEY, CDR2 SMNVEV (reference sequence). Trimming removed 5 bases from V and 5 bases from J, with 10 bases in between. DNA for the CDR3: TGTGCCAGCAGTGCTTCTGGAGACAATGAGCAGTTCTTC. This gives the protein CASSASGDNEQFF.

On this clone: A junction end diverges from the germline sequence, so it may reflect a read error. DNA for the CDR3: TGTGCCAGCAGCACTCCGACTAGCGGGGGAAGAGAGGCCCAGTACTTC. This encodes CASSTPTSGGREAQYF. J is TRBJ2-5 and V is TRBV7-6; TRBD2 aligns across 12 bases. This CDR3 comprises 16 residues. Germline V lookup: CDR1 SGHVS, CDR2 FNYEAQ.

The V and J genes are TRBV6-5 and TRBJ1-1; D is undetermined. The CDR3 length is 14 residues. Germline V gene data show CDR1 as MNHEY and CDR2 as SVGAGI. Between the trimmed V and J ends, which lost 6 bases and 3 bases, there was a span of 14 bases. The CDR3: CASSQYGQDTEAFF. The DNA of the CDR3 is TGTGCCAGCAGCCAATACGGCCAGGACACTGAAGCTTTCTTT.

The J gene is TRBJ2-2, the V gene TRBV7-2, with TRBD2 matching over 9 bases. Trimming took 5 bases from V and 0 from J; bases not matched to a gene: 7. CDR3 length: 17 amino acids. Germline V gene sequence: CDR1 SGHTA, CDR2 FQGNSA. For the CDR3, the DNA is TGTGCCAGCAGCACGGAGCGGGGGGTAACGAACACCGGGGAGCTGTTTTTT. This codes for CASSTERGVTNTGELFF.

The chain combines TRBV6-4 with TRBJ2-5, with 7 bases lining up with TRBD2. Germline-derived CDR1 and CDR2 are MRHNA and SNTAGT. The V gene end was trimmed by 2 bases and the J gene end by 0 bases; junction bases not matched to a gene: 6. The CDR3 totals 16 residues. CDR3 coding DNA: TGTGCCAGCAGTGACCCTACCAGCGGGGACCAAGAGACCCAGTACTTC. It translates to CASSDPTSGDQETQYF.

The count of this clone is one. The V and J genes are TRBV4-1 and TRBJ2-1; D is uncertain. CDR3 length: 13 amino acids. Germline V lookup: CDR1 MGHRA, CDR2 YSYEKL. Trimming shortened V by 1 base and J by 10 bases, and 11 bases separated the two germline ends. This chain's CDR3 is CASSQGLAKEQFF. In DNA, the CDR3 is TGCGCCAGCAGCCAAGGGTTAGCAAAGGAGCAGTTCTTC.

This chain uses TRBV7-2 with TRBJ2-7, with 7 bases fitting TRBD1. In germline, CDR1 is SGHTA, CDR2 FQGNSA. The CDR3 is 13 amino acids. V trimming: 8 bases; J trimming: 2 bases; junction bases outside the gene matches: 6. CDR3 nucleotides: TGTGCCAGCCGGACAGGATCGACCTACGAGCAGTACTTC. Residues: CASRTGSTYEQYF.

This sequence joins TRBV14 and TRBJ2-5; D remains unclear. The V and J ends lost 3 bases and 4 bases respectively, with 12 bases between them. The CDR3 loop spans 14 amino acids. Looked up from germline, CDR1 is SGHDN and CDR2 is FVKESK. The CDR3 region is CASSHPPLRETQYF. In nucleotides, the CDR3 is TGTGCCAGCAGCCACCCTCCCCTGCGAGAGACCCAGTACTTC. The full variable domain, its missing parts supplied by reference TRBV14 and TRBJ2-5, is EAGVTQFPSHSVIEKGQTVTLRCDPISGHDNLYWYRRVMGKEIKFLLHFVKESKQDESGMPNNRFLAERTGGTYSTLKVQPAELEDSGVYFCASSHPPLRETQYFGPGTRLLVL.